Below are 18 T cell receptor beta chains sequenced from a single sample in a study of T-cell memory formation after mild COVID-19. In TCRdb, the 5' RACE reads were re-called with MiXCR into one record per CDR3 protein. The repertoire holds hundreds of thousands of distinct CDR3 sequences, with over 15% as singletons. The sample was PBMCs or a T cell subset sorted from them (not recorded which). All receptors come from a man between 18 and 29 years old who had mild COVID-19 (a few samples of this study predate the infection). Cell type and time point are not known.

This rearrangement joins TRBV7-2 to TRBJ2-7; D is unresolved. Germline CDR1 is SGHTA and CDR2 is FQGNSA. This CDR3 comprises 14 residues. The V and J ends lost 2 bases and 4 bases respectively, with 12 bases between them. CDR3 in amino acids: CASSLRSKGYEQYV. CDR3 coding DNA: TGTGCCAGCAGCTTAAGAAGCAAAGGGTACGAGCAGTACGTC.

The chain links TRBV18 to TRBJ1-1; no reliable D call. Germline CDR1 reads KGHSH; CDR2 reads LQKENI. The CDR3 covers 12 residues. The germline V and J ends were trimmed by 2 bases and 8 bases, with 9 bases remaining between them. This chain's CDR3 is CASSPVGSEAFF. The CDR3 bases are TGTGCCAGCTCACCAGTGGGATCCGAAGCTTTCTTT.

The genes are TRBV7-2 and TRBJ2-5; the match to TRBD1 covers 11 bases. Germline V gene sequence: CDR1 SGHTA, CDR2 FQGNSA. The CDR3 is made up of 15 amino acids. Unmatched junction bases numbered 9, after V lost 5 bases and J lost 7 bases. The CDR3 is CASSLEWGQGGTQYF. The DNA for the CDR3 is TGTGCCAGCAGCCTAGAATGGGGACAGGGGGGGACCCAGTACTTC.

The table lists this clonotype with a count of one. The chain combines TRBV3-1 with TRBJ2-5; D ambiguous. Germline CDR1 reads LGHDT; CDR2 reads YNNKEL (reference sequence). CDR3 length: 13 amino acids. With 4 bases removed from V and 4 bases from J, the gap between germline ends came to 10 bases. The CDR3 protein is CASSPVNLETQYF. The CDR3, as DNA: TGTGCCAGCAGCCCGGTCAATCTAGAGACCCAGTACTTC.

The chain has TRBV5-1 and TRBJ2-3; either TRBD1 or TRBD2 may fit D (7 bases each). Germline CDR1 and CDR2: SGHRS and YFSETQ. The CDR3 length is 15 residues. V lost 4 bases and J 5 bases, leaving 17 bases between the germline ends. CDR3 nucleotides: TGCGCCAGCAGCGCCGGGCAGGGGGGGGGAGATACGCAGTATTTT. Translating it yields CASSAGQGGGDTQYF. Full variable domain (remainder filled in from reference TRBV5-1 and TRBJ2-3): KAGVTQTPRYLIKTRGQQVTLSCSPISGHRSVSWYQQTPGQGLQFLFEYFSETQRNKGNFPGRFSGRQFSNSRSEMNVSTLELGDSALYLCASSAGQGGGDTQYFGPGTRLTVL.

This clonotype has just a few counts. The chain employs TRBV20-1 and TRBJ2-3; a possible D gene is TRBD2 (5 bases). Per germline, CDR1 DFQATT and CDR2 SNEGSKA (reference sequence). Deletions cut 2 bases from V and 4 bases from J, with 7 bases between. The CDR3 covers 12 residues. DNA of the CDR3: TGCAGTGCTAGACTACTAGCAGATACGCAGTATTTT. Translating gives CSARLLADTQYF.

This clonotype was counted between two and nine times. CDR3 nucleotide sequence: TGCGCCAGCAGAACAGGGTCCAATGAGCAGTTCTTC. Its translation: CASRTGSNEQFF. This chain joins TRBV5-1 and TRBJ2-1; TRBD1 is a possible D gene (6 bases). CDR1 and CDR2 (germline): SGHRS, YFSETQ. V lost 5 bases and J lost 6, with 9 bases in between. The length of the CDR3 is 12 residues.

The CDR3 here is CSVGTGNGYTF. CDR3 nucleotide sequence: TGCAGCGTTGGGACAGGGAATGGCTACACCTTC. J is TRBJ1-2 and V is TRBV29-1, with 8 bases lining up with TRBD1. V gave up 4 bases and J gave up 6 bases; unmatched junction bases: 1. CDR3 length: 11 residues. Germline lookup yields CDR1 SQVTM and CDR2 ANQGSEA.

This clonotype was counted ten times or more. V is TRBV5-1 and J is TRBJ2-3; 8 bases are a match to TRBD1. The germline V gene encodes CDR1 SGHRS and CDR2 YFSETQ. V shed 6 bases, J shed 5 bases, and the junction held 11 bases outside the gene matches. The CDR3 runs 15 residues. This chain's CDR3 is CASTRTGPLEDTQYF. In DNA, the CDR3 is TGCGCCAGCACCCGGACAGGGCCGTTAGAAGATACGCAGTATTTT.

The chain carries TRBV5-1 and TRBJ2-5; D is tentatively TRBD1 or TRBD2 (5 bases each). This CDR3 has 14 residues. Deletions cut 7 bases from V and 5 bases from J, with 18 bases between. Germline CDR1 reads SGHRS; CDR2 reads YFSETQ. CDR3 DNA: TGCGCCAGCGGACGACAGCCCCGAGGGGAGACCCAGTACTTC. Protein product: CASGRQPRGETQYF.

This clonotype was seen a handful of times. CDR3 DNA sequence: TGTGCCAGCAGCTTAGTCACGGACACTGAAGCTTTCTTT. It specifies CASSLVTDTEAFF. This rearrangement joins TRBV7-9 to TRBJ1-1, with D hard to call. This CDR3 is 13 amino acids long. The V gene lost 1 base and the J gene lost 3 bases, with 6 bases spanning the gap. Per germline, CDR1 SEHNR and CDR2 FQNEAQ (reference sequence).

The V gene is TRBV12-3 or TRBV12-4, the J gene TRBJ1-6, with D possibly matching TRBD1 (5 bases). The CDR3 runs to 15 residues. The germline V and J ends were trimmed by 3 bases and 9 bases, with 15 bases remaining between them. The CDR3 region has the DNA TGTGCCAGCAGTTTTCAGGGTGGGTGGGGTTCACCCCTCCACTTT. Translated: CASSFQGGWGSPLHF.

This clonotype was picked up a small number of times. The chain has TRBV6-2 or TRBV6-3 and TRBJ2-7; no clear D. With 6 bases removed from V and 8 bases from J, the gap between germline ends came to 17 bases. Germline assignment: CDR1 MNHEY and CDR2 SVGEGT. This CDR3 contains 13 residues. The CDR3 DNA sequence: TGTGCCAGCAGCCCCCCCTCAATGGTTCAGCAGTACTTC. Its protein product is CASSPPSMVQQYF.

This clonotype was detected a few times. The genes are TRBV12-3 or TRBV12-4 and TRBJ2-1, with 7 bases identical to TRBD2. The CDR3 totals 16 residues. The ends lost 0 bases at V and 0 bases at J; junction bases unmatched: 2. The CDR3 loop is CASSLAGTNSYNEQFF. The CDR3 DNA sequence: TGTGCCAGCAGTTTAGCAGGGACTAACTCCTACAATGAGCAGTTCTTC.

This clonotype was seen more than once but under ten times. The chain links TRBV7-8 to TRBJ2-1; D tentatively reads TRBD1 or TRBD2 (5 bases each). Germline V gives CDR1 SGHVS, CDR2 FQNEAQ. The V end lost 6 bases, the J end lost 1 base, and 13 bases lay between the germline ends. CDR3 length: 15 residues. This CDR3 is CASRTGPKSYNEQFF. The CDR3 bases are TGTGCCAGCAGGACGGGACCCAAGTCCTACAATGAGCAGTTCTTC. Variable domain in full (rest from reference TRBV7-8 and TRBJ2-1): GAGVSQSPRYKVAKRGQDVALRCDPISGHVSLFWYQQALGQGPEFLTYFQNEAQLDKSGLPSDRFFAERPEGSVSTLKIQRTQQEDSAVYLCASRTGPKSYNEQFFGPGTRLTVL.

The sample holds a few counts of this clonotype. The chain is built from TRBV5-1 and TRBJ2-2; D uncertain. Germline V gene data show CDR1 as SGHRS and CDR2 as YFSETQ. This CDR3 is 14 amino acids long. Trimming removed 7 bases from V and 4 bases from J, with 14 bases in between. CDR3 DNA: TGCGCCAGCCGCGTTTGGGGTTCCACCGGGGAGCTGTTTTTT. Translation: CASRVWGSTGELFF.

This clonotype was detected only once. The chain recombines TRBV18 with TRBJ1-1; D perhaps matches TRBD1 (5 bases). This CDR3 spans 15 amino acids. The V end lost 3 bases, the J end lost 3 bases, and 14 bases lay between the germline ends. Germline V gene data show CDR1 as KGHSH and CDR2 as LQKENI. CDR3 nucleotides: TGTGCCAGCTCACCGACCCAGGGAGCAGACACTGAAGCTTTCTTT. It is translated as CASSPTQGADTEAFF.

The chain employs TRBV20-1 and TRBJ2-7; D perhaps matches TRBD1 (6 bases). The V end was cut by 6 bases, the J end by 2 bases, with 17 bases between. The CDR3 has 14 residues. Germline V gene data show CDR1 as DFQATT and CDR2 as SNEGSKA (reference sequence). The CDR3: CSARGQQSAYEQYF. As DNA, the CDR3 is TGCAGTGCCCGCGGACAGCAATCTGCCTACGAGCAGTACTTC.